This T cell receptor (beta chain) was obtained from a study of cytomegalovirus exposure and HLA in healthy donors. Study background: Earlier sequencing of approximately 200 million T cells yielded around 100 million unique TCR beta sequences. General observations from the study: When analyzed later, the rates of TCR association showed variation by HLA locus, with DRB1 the most and HLA-C the fewest. Among the CMV-associated chains, a few were confirmed in vitro as specific for CMV antigens.

Unrecorded immune exposures were likely, despite nominal health at sampling. Details on this clone: Antigen: not known.

Both 60 Vbeta primers and 13 Jbeta primers went into the PCR. Sequenced by immunoSEQ multiplex PCR; TCRdb stores in-frame clones only, minus some. Among roughly 100,000 clones listed, around 72% were seen once. The source of this sequence is a young man in good health and CMV-seronegative. The sequenced sample was PBMCs.

The CDR3 spells CASSLTGGDGYTF. CDR3 DNA: TGTGCCAGCAGCCTCACAGGGGGAGATGGCTACACCTTC. V gene TRBV25-1 combines with J gene TRBJ1-2; 8 bases agree with TRBD1. The trim removed 6 bases at V and 6 bases at J, leaving 6 bases unmatched. This CDR3 is 13 amino acids long. CDR1 and CDR2 from the germline V gene are MGHDK and SYGVNS.